These 5 T cell receptor beta chains came from one sample sequenced in a study of blood T cells in healthy people across ages (dated by TCRdb to between 2014 and 2017). The receptor library was made with 5' RACE. Sequencing instrument: Illumina HiSeq 2500. The second PCR ran for roughly 7 to 11 cycles and used a J-beta primer mix along with a sample-barcoded 5' primer. TCRdb reprocessing: public reads trimmed at Q25 with fastp, clones called with MiXCR, in-frame beta chains kept. For every CDR3 protein sequence, its rows merge into one entry that carries the most common genes and DNA. In all, the sample holds roughly 900,000 distinct CDR3 sequences, and 29% of those were seen once. Of the sample, roughly 17% falls within the top ten clones. The sequencing sample was made of blood. Receptor source: a woman over 75 in good health.

This clonotype was counted a single time. J is TRBJ2-2 and V is TRBV7-6, with D possibly matching TRBD2 (5 bases). The ends were cut back, 2 bases at V and 1 base at J, with 8 bases in the middle. The CDR3 extends over 15 amino acids. Germline CDR1 and CDR2: SGHVS and FNYEAQ. CDR3 in DNA: TGTGCCAGCAGCTTAAACCGGGGGAACACCGGGGAGCTGTTTTTT. Translating it yields CASSLNRGNTGELFF. The full variable domain, with the rest looked up from reference TRBV7-6 and TRBJ2-2, is GAGVSQSPRYKVTKRGQDVALRCDPISGHVSLYWYRQALGQGPEFLTYFNYEAQQDKSGLPNDRFSAERPEGSISTLTIQRTEQRDSAMYRCASSLNRGNTGELFFGEGSRLTVL.

The chain links TRBV7-2 to TRBJ2-5; the D is unclear. The CDR3 spans 13 residues. V lost 5 bases and J lost 4, with 11 bases in between. Per germline, CDR1 SGHTA and CDR2 FQGNSA. CDR3 protein: CASSRAWGETQYF. CDR3 DNA sequence: TGTGCCAGCAGCCGAGCTTGGGGAGAGACCCAGTACTTC.

This clonotype was seen many times. The chain is built from TRBV7-2 and TRBJ2-3; a possible D gene is TRBD1 (5 bases). Trimming took off 5 bases at V and 4 bases at J, with 10 bases between the two ends. The CDR3 covers 13 residues. Per germline, CDR1 SGHTA and CDR2 FQGNSA. The CDR3 nucleotides are TGTGCCAGCAGCGGTGACAGTCCAGATACGCAGTATTTT. It codes for CASSGDSPDTQYF.

This chain uses TRBV6-5 with TRBJ1-5; D is unresolved. With 5 bases removed from V and 3 bases from J, the gap between germline ends came to 11 bases. This CDR3 has 14 residues. Germline values: CDR1 MNHEY, CDR2 SVGAGI. The CDR3 region has the DNA TGTGCCAGCAGTGCATCGAGGGACAATCAGCCCCAGCATTTT. Amino acids: CASSASRDNQPQHF.

This clonotype was counted at least ten times. This chain links TRBV6-2 or TRBV6-3 with TRBJ2-1; TRBD2 agrees at 11 bases. CDR1 is MNHEY, CDR2 SVGEGT, per germline. Trimming cost V 6 bases and J 1 base; bases outside gene matches: 11. This CDR3 has 18 residues. In nucleotides, the CDR3 is TGTGCCAGCAGGGCTCTAGCGGGGGGATTAAAATCCTACAATGAGCAGTTCTTC. Its translation is CASRALAGGLKSYNEQFF.